This T cell receptor beta chain appears in the sequencing data of a study of shared clonotypes between healthy human individuals. The overall study: Those who served as donors were a couple of women and a few men between the ages of 18 and 49. Each donor contributed plates that comprised three CD4 naive, three CD4 memory, two CD8 naive and one CD8 memory.

The data were produced by immunoSEQ multiplex PCR, yet TCRdb's version contains in-frame clones alone and is incomplete. The data show roughly 2.6 million clones, around 94% seen once. Germline V gene lookup returns CDR1 SNHLY and CDR2 FYNNEI. V shed 4 bases and J shed 4 bases, with 13 bases lying between them. The CDR3 consists of 14 residues. The rearrangement joins TRBV2 to TRBJ1-1, with a possible D match to TRBD1 (6 bases). The sample was naive CD4+ T cells sorted from blood. Specified subset: CD45RA+ positively selected. This clonotype was sampled from a man aged 18 to 35 in good health. The CDR3 bases are TGTGCCAGCAGTGCCGTACGGGGGCCCACTGAAGCTTTCTTT. Translation gives CASSAVRGPTEAFF.